This section outlines one T cell receptor (beta chain) sequence together with its context. The target antigen is unknown. Assay: immunoSEQ multiplex PCR; the TCRdb copy retains only in-frame clones and omits some. The sample shows some 400,000 clones, over 75% of them seen only once. The source of the sample is a study of Ad26.COV2.S vaccination and SARS-CoV-2 variants. Background on the study: Donor got 5x10^10 or 1x10^11 viral particles of Ad26.COV2.S.

Sample treatment: about 20 received Ad26.COV2.S at low or high dose, single or two shots; five or six received placebo; per-sample allocation not given. The investigators took samples on day 63 after the first vaccine or placebo injection. The vaccine delivered Wuhan-strain SARS-CoV-2 spike through an Ad26 vector. Study conclusions and caveats: Compared with placebo recipients, vaccine recipients had higher spike-specific TCR breadth.

Specimen: peripheral blood, collected in a trial of Ad26.COV2.S vaccine versus placebo. The receptor's source is a person aged 18 to 65 who received the Ad26.COV2.S COVID-19 vaccine or a placebo.

CDR3 amino acids: CASSERRGWTGELFF. In DNA form, the CDR3 reads TGTGCCAGCAGTGAGAGGAGGGGATGGACCGGGGAGCTGTTTTTT. This chain uses TRBV6-1 with TRBJ2-2, with D possibly TRBD2 on 6 matching bases. CDR3 size: 15 residues. Germline CDR1 and CDR2: MNHNS and SASEGT. Trimming removed 3 bases at V and 5 bases at J, with 13 bases between.